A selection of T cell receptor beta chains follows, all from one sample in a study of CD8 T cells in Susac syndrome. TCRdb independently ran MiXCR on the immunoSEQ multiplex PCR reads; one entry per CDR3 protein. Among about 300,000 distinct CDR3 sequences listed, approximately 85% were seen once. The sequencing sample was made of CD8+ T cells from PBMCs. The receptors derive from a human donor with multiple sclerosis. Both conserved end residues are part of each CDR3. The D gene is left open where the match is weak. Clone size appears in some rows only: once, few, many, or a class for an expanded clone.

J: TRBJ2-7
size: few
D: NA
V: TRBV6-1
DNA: TGTGCCAGCAGTTTGGCTAGCTCCTCAAACGAGCAGTACTTC
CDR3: CASSLASSSNEQYF

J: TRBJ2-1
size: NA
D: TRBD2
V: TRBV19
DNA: TGTGCCAGTAGGATCGGGACTAGCGGAGCCTACAATGAGCAGTTCTTC
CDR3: CASRIGTSGAYNEQFF

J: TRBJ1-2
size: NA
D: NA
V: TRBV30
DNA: TGTGCCTGGAGTCCCACGGGCGGGTTGGAAGGCTACACCTTC
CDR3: CAWSPTGGLEGYTF

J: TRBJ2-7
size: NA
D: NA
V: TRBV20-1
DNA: TGCAGTGCTAGGGACAGCTTTATAAGCTCCTACGAGCAGTACTTC
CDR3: CSARDSFISSYEQYF

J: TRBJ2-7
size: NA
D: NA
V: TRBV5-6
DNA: TGTGCCAGCAGCTTGCTTTCCGGGGACTACGAGCAGTACTTC
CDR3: CASSLLSGDYEQYF

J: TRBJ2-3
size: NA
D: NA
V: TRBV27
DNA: TGTGCCAGCAGTTCCACCTCGGTGGGTACGCAGTATTTT
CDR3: CASSSTSVGTQYF

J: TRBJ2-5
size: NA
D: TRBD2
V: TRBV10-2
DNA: TGCGCCAGCAGAGGACTAGCGGGAGTGAAGGAGACCCAGTACTTC
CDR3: CASRGLAGVKETQYF

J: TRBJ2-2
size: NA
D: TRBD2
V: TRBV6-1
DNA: TGTGCCAGCACCCATACTAGCGGGAGACTTTACACCGGGGAGCTGTTTTTT
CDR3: CASTHTSGRLYTGELFF

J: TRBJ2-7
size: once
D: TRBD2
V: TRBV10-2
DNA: TGCGCCAGCAGGGGACTAGCGGGAGTTCACGAGCAGTACTTC
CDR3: CASRGLAGVHEQYF

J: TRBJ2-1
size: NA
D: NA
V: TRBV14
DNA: TGTGCCAGCAGCCAAGACCTCTCCGGACTGCCCTATGAGCAGTTCTTC
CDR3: CASSQDLSGLPYEQFF

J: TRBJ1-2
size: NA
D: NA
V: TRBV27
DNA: TGTGCCAGCTCTTATGGACCGAGCTATGGCTACACCTTC
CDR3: CASSYGPSYGYTF

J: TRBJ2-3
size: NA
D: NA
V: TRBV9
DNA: TGTGCCAGCAGCGGAGGGGCCTTCGGGGGAGATACGCAGTATTTT
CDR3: CASSGGAFGGDTQYF

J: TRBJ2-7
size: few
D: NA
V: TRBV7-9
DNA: TGTGCCAGCAGCTTTAGACAGGCCTACGAGCAGTACTTC
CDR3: CASSFRQAYEQYF

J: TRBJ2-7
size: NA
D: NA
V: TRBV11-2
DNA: TGTGCCAGCAGCTTAGTCGTCCGAGGACGGCTCTACGAGCAGTACTTC
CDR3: CASSLVVRGRLYEQYF

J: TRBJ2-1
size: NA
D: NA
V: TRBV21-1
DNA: TGTGCCAGCAGCACCGAAAAGGGGACTCCGACAGGGTACTCCTACAATGAGCAGTTCTTC
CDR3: CASSTEKGTPTGYSYNEQFF

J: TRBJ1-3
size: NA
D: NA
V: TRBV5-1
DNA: TGCGCCAGCAAGCGAGGAGACTCTGGAAACACCATATATTTT
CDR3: CASKRGDSGNTIYF

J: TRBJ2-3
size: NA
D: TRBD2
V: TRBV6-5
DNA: TGTGCCAGCAGTTACTCGGAGACTAGCGGCACAGATACGCAGTATTTT
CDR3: CASSYSETSGTDTQYF

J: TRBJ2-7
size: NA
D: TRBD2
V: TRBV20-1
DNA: TGCAGTGCTAGAGGCGGCGGGAGTCAGGTTTGGTCCTACGAGCAGTACTTC
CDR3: CSARGGGSQVWSYEQYF

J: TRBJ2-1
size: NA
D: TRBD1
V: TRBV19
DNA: TGTGCCAGTAGCCTCGGGACAGGGGTACGCAATGAGCAGTTCTTC
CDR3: CASSLGTGVRNEQFF

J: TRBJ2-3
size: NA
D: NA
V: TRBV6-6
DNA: TGTGCCAGCAGTTACCCACCCCCTGGCACAGATACGCAGTATTTT
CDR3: CASSYPPPGTDTQYF

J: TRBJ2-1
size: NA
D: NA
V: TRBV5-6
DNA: TGTGCCAGCAGTTTTAGGAGCTCCTACAATGAGCAGTTCTTC
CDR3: CASSFRSSYNEQFF

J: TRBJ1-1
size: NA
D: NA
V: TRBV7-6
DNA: TGTGCCAGCAACCGAGCCCGCCCGGGCGGGGCTTTCTTT
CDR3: CASNRARPGGAFF

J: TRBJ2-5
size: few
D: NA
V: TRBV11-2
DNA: TGTGCCAGCAGGCAGGGCGGCGAGGAGACCCAGTACTTC
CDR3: CASRQGGEETQYF

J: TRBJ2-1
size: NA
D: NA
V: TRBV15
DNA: TGTGCCACCAGCACCCCCCAGACGTTAGGGGGAGAGGGTAATGAGCAGTTCTTC
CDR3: CATSTPQTLGGEGNEQFF

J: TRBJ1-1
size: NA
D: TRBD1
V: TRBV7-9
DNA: TGTGCCAGCAGCTTCCGGACAGGGCAACAAAACACTGAAGCTTTCTTT
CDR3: CASSFRTGQQNTEAFF